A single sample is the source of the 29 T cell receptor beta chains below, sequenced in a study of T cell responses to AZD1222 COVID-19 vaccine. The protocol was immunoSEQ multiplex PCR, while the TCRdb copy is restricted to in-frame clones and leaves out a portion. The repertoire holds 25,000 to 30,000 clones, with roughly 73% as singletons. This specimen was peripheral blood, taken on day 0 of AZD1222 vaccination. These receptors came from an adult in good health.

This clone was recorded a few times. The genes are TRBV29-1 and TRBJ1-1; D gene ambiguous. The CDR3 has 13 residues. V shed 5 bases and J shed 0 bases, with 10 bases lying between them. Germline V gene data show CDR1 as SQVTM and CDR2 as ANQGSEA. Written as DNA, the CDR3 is TGCAGCGTTTTGGTCGCATTGAACACTGAAGCTTTCTTT. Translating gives CSVLVALNTEAFF.

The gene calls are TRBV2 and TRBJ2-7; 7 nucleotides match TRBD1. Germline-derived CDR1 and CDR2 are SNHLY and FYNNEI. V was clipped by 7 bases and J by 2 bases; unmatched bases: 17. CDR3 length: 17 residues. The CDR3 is CASTGDYEGAWAYEQYF. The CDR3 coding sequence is TGTGCCAGCACAGGGGATTACGAGGGGGCGTGGGCCTACGAGCAGTACTTC. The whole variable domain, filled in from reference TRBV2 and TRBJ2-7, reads EPEVTQTPSHQVTQMGQEVILRCVPISNHLYFYWYRQILGQKVEFLVSFYNNEISEKSEIFDDQFSVERPDGSNFTLKIRSTKLEDSAMYFCASTGDYEGAWAYEQYFGPGTRLTVT.

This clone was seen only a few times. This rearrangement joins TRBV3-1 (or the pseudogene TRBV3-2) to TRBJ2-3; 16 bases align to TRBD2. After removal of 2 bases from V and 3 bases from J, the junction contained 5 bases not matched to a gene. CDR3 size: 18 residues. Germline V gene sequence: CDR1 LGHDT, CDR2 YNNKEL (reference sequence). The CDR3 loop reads CASSQTGTSGGATDTQYF. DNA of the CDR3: TGTGCCAGCAGCCAAACCGGGACTAGCGGGGGGGCGACAGATACGCAGTATTTT.

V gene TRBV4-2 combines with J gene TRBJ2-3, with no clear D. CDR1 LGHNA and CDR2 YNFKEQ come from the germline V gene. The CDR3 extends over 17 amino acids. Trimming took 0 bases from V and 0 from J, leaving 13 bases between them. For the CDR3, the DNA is TGTGCCAGCAGCCAAGATCGACGTAAGCTCAGCACAGATACGCAGTATTTT. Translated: CASSQDRRKLSTDTQYF.

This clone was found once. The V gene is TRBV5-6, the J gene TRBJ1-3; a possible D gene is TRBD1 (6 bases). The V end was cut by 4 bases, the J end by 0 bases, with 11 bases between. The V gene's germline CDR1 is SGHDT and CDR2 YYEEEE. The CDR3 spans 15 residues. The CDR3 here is CASSRGTPSGNTIYF. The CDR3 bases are TGTGCCAGCAGCCGTGGGACACCCTCTGGAAACACCATATATTTT.

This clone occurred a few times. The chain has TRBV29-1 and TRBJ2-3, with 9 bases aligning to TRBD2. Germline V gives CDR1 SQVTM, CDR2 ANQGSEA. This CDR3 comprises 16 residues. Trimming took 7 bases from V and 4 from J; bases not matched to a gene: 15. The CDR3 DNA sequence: TGCAGCGCCGGAGGGCTAGCGGGAAAGGACCCAGATACGCAGTATTTT. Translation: CSAGGLAGKDPDTQYF.

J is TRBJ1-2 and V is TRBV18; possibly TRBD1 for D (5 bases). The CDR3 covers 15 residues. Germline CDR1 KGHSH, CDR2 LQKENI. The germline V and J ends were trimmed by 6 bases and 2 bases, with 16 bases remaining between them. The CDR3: CASSRLGDLNYGYTF. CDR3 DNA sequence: TGTGCCAGCTCTCGCCTCGGGGACCTGAACTATGGCTACACCTTC.

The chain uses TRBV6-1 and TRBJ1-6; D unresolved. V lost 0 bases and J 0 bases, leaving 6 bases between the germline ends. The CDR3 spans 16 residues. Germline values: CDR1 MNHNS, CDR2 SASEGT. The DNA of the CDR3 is TGTGCCAGCAGTGAAGCGGTGGTCTCCTATAATTCACCCCTCCACTTT. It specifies CASSEAVVSYNSPLHF.

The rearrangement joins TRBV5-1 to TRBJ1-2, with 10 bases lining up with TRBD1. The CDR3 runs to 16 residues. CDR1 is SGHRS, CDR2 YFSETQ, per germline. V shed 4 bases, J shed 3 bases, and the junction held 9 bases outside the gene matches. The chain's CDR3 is CASSRSTGGRDYGYTF. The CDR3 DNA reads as TGCGCCAGCAGCCGATCGACAGGGGGCAGGGACTATGGCTACACCTTC.

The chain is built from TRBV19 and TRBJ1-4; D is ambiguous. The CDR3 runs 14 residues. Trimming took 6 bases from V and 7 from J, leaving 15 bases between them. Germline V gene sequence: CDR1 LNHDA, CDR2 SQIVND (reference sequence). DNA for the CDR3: TGTGCCAGTAGAGATGCACCCAGGCGTGAAAAACTGTTTTTT. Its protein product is CASRDAPRREKLFF.

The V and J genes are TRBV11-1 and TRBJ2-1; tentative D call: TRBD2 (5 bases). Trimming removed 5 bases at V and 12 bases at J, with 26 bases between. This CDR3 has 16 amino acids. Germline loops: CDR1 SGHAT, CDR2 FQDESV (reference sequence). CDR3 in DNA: TGTGCCAGCAGCCCGCCGACTACCACCCTTCTGCGCGGGCAGTTCTTC. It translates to CASSPPTTTLLRGQFF. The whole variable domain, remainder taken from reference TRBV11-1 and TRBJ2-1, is EAEVAQSPRYKITEKSQAVAFWCDPISGHATLYWYRQILGQGPELLVQFQDESVVDDSQLPKDRFSAERLKGVDSTLKIQPAELGDSAMYLCASSPPTTTLLRGQFFGPGTRLTVL.

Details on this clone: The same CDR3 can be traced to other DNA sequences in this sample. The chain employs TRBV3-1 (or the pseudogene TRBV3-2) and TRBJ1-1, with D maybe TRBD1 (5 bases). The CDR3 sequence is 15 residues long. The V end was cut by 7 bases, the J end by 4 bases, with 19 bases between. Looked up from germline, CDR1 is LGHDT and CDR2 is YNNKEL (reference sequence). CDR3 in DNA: TGTGCCAGCACCGAAACTGGGGGAAGAGTCACTGAAGCTTTCTTT. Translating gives CASTETGGRVTEAFF.

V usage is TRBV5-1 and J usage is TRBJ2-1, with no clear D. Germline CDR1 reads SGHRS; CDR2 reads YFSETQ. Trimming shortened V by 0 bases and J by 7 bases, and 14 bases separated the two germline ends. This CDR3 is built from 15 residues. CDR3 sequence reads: CASSLANGVGNEQFF. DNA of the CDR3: TGCGCCAGCAGCTTGGCTAACGGCGTGGGGAATGAGCAGTTCTTC.

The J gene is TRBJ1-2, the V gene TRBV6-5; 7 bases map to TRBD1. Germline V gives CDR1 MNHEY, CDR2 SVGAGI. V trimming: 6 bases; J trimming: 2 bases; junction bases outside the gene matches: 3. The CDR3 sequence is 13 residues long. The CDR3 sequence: CASRMDRNYGYTF. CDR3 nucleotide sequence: TGTGCCAGCAGAATGGACAGGAACTATGGCTACACCTTC.

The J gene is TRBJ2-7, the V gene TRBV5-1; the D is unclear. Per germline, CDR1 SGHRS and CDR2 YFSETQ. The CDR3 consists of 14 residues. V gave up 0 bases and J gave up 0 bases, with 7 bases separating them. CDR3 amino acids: CASSLAGSSYEQYF. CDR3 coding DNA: TGCGCCAGCAGCTTGGCGGGCAGCTCCTACGAGCAGTACTTC.

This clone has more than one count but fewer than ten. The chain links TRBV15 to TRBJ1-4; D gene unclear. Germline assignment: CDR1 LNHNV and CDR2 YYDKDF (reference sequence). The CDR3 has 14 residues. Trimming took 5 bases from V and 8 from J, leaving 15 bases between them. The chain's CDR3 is CATSRPGKVEKLFF. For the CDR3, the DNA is TGTGCCACCAGCCGGCCCGGGAAGGTAGAAAAACTGTTTTTT.

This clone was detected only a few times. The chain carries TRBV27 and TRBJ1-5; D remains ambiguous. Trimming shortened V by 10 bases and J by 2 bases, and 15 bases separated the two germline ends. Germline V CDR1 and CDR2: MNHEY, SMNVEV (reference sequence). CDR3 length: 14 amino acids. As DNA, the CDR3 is TGTGCCACCTGCCGGTCCCGAGGCAATCAGCCCCAGCATTTT. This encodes CATCRSRGNQPQHF.

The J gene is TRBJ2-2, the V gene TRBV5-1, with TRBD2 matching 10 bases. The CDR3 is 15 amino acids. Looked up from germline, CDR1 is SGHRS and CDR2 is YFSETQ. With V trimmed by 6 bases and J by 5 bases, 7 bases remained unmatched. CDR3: CASTVAGGQTGELFF. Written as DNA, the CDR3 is TGCGCCAGCACAGTAGCGGGGGGCCAAACCGGGGAGCTGTTTTTT.

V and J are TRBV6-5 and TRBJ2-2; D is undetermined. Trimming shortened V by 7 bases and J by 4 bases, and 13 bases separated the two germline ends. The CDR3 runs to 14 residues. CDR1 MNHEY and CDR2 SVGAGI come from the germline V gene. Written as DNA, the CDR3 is TGTGCCAGCAAGGAGTTCCGGTTCACCGGGGAGCTGTTTTTT. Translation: CASKEFRFTGELFF.

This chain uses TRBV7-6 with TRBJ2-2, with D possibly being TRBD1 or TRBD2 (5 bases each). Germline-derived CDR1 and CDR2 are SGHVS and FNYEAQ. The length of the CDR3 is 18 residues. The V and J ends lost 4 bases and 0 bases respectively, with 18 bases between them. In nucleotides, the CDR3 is TGTGCCAGCAGCTCCAGAAGAGGGGACGCCGCGAACACCGGGGAGCTGTTTTTT. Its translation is CASSSRRGDAANTGELFF.

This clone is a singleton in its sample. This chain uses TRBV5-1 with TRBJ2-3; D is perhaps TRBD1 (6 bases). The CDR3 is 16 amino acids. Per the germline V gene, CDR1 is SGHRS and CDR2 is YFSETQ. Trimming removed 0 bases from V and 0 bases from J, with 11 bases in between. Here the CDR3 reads CASSLGGGMSTDTQYF. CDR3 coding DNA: TGCGCCAGCAGCTTGGGAGGGGGTATGAGCACAGATACGCAGTATTTT.

CDR3 DNA sequence: TGTGCCAGCAGTGAGACAGGGGAGGCGGGTCTGCATTTT. It is translated as CASSETGEAGLHF. The chain links TRBV2 to TRBJ1-5, with 8 bases fitting TRBD1. The CDR3 covers 13 residues. V was pared by 3 bases and J by 15 bases, with 10 bases of the junction left unmatched. Germline assignment: CDR1 SNHLY and CDR2 FYNNEI.

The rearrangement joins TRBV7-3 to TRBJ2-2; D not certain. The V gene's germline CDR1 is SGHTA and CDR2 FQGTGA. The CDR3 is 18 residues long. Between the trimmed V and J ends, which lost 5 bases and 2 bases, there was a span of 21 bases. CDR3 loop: CASSPASRRYLNTGELFF. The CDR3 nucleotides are TGTGCCAGCAGCCCCGCGTCCCGTCGGTACTTAAACACCGGGGAGCTGTTTTTT.

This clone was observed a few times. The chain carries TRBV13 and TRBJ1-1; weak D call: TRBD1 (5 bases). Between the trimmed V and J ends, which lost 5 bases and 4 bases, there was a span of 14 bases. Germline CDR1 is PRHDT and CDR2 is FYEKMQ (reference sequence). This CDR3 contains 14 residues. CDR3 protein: CASSPGTKGTEAFF. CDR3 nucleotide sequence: TGTGCCAGCAGCCCCGGGACGAAGGGCACTGAAGCTTTCTTT.

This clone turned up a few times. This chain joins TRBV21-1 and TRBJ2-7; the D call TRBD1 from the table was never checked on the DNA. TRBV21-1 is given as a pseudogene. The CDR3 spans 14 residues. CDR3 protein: CAKIQGVGAYEQYV. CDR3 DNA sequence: TGTGCCAAAATACAGGGGGTAGGAGCCTACGAGCAGTACGTC.

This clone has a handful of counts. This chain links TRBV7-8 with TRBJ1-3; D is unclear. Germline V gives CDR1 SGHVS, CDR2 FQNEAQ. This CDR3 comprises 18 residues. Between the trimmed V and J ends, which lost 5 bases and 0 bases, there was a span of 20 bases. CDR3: CASSPRSPTLSSGNTIYF. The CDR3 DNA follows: TGTGCCAGCAGCCCACGTAGCCCGACTCTTTCCTCTGGAAACACCATATATTTT.

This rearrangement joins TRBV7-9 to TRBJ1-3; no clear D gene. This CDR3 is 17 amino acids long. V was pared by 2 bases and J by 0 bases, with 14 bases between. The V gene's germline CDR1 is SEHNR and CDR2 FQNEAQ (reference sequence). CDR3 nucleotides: TGTGCCAGCAGCTTAATTGGTCGCGGGGTCTCTGGAAACACCATATATTTT. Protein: CASSLIGRGVSGNTIYF.

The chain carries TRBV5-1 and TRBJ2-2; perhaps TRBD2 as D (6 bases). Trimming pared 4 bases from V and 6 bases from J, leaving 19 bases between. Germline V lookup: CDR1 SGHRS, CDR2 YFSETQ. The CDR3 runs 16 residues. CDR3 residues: CASSQLGGGLAGELFF. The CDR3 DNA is TGCGCCAGCAGCCAGTTGGGGGGAGGATTGGCCGGGGAGCTGTTTTTT.

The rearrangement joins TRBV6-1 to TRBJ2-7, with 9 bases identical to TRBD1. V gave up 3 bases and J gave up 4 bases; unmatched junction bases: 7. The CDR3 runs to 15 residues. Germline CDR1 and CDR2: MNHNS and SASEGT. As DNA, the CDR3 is TGTGCCAGCAGTGAGAGGACAGGGGCTCGGTACGAGCAGTACGTC. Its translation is CASSERTGARYEQYV.